This TCR beta chain was recovered during a study of PD-1 blockade in classical Hodgkin lymphoma. Clones were read by immunoSEQ multiplex PCR, and TCRdb kept only the in-frame ones, dropping some. In the table there are roughly 140,000 clones, around 73% of which are singletons. The CDR3 is made up of 17 amino acids. The germline CDR1 and CDR2 sequences are SEHNR and FQNEAQ (reference sequence). V lost 3 bases and J lost 2; bases outside the gene matches: 11. After autologous stem cell transplantation all patients relapsed, and prior brentuximab vedotin exposure differed between cohorts. V usage is TRBV7-9 and J usage is TRBJ2-7; 9 positions match TRBD1. The clonotype originates from a human donor with classical Hodgkin lymphoma. The source was peripheral blood mononuclear cells (PBMCs), collected before the second cycle of nivolumab. CDR3 loop: CASSLDTGTGYTYEQYF. The CDR3 region has the DNA TGTGCCAGCAGCTTGGACACCGGGACAGGGTATACCTACGAGCAGTACTTC.